One T cell receptor (beta chain) is described in this entry. Time point reported: pretreatment peripheral blood. V trimming: 6 bases; J trimming: 2 bases; junction bases outside the gene matches: 7. The CDR3 is 15 residues long. Germline loops: CDR1 MNHEY, CDR2 SMNVEV (reference sequence). The sample is drawn from a study of PD-L1 blockade in urothelial cancer. Sequenced by immunoSEQ multiplex PCR; TCRdb stores in-frame clones only, minus some. This table has 55,000 to 75,000 clones, approximately 80% appearing once. Sequencing used PBMCs, obtained around atezolizumab (anti-PD-L1) treatment. V is TRBV27 and J is TRBJ2-7; 10 nucleotides agree with TRBD2. The sequence came from a man between 65 and 80 years old with urothelial cancer. CDR3 bases: TGTGCCAGCAGGCGACTAGCGGGCGAAGCCTACGAGCAGTACTTC. Its translation: CASRRLAGEAYEQYF.